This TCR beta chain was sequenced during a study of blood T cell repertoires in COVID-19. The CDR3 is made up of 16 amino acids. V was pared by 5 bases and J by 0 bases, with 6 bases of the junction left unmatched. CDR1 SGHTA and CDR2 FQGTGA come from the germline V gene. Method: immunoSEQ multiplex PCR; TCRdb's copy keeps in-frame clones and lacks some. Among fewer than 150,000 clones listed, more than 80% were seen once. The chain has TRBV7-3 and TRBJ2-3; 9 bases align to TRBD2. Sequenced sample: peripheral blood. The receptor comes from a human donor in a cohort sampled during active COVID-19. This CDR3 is CASSKRGAASTDTQYF. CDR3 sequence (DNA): TGTGCCAGCAGCAAGCGGGGGGCTGCTAGCACAGATACGCAGTATTTT.